This TCR beta chain was sequenced in a study of CD8 T cells in ankylosing spondylitis. TCRdb re-analysed the 5' RACE reads in MiXCR, keeping a single row per CDR3 protein. Among 180,000 or so distinct CDR3 sequences listed, roughly 12% were seen once. Study-wide results and limits: Disease-associated clones were reportedly significantly overrepresented in matched ankylosing spondylitis synovial fluid.

The CDR3 contains 15 residues. Germline loops: CDR1 MNHNS, CDR2 SASEGT. Many counts were recorded for this clonotype. Its cognate antigen is unknown. At one boundary the junction diverges from the germline segment, which might be a read error. The receptor was isolated from a male donor with ankylosing spondylitis or in good health (not recorded which). This chain links TRBV6-1 with TRBJ2-1; the match to TRBD1 covers 8 bases. The sequenced material came from blood, either unsorted or a sorted T cell fraction (not recorded which). CDR3 amino acids: CASSPRDRSSNEQFF. DNA of the CDR3: TGTGCCAGCAGTCCCCGGGACAGGTCCTCCAATGAGCAGTTCTTC.